The source of this T cell receptor (beta chain) is a study of shared clonotypes between healthy human individuals (TCRdb year 2020). The study in broad terms: Three men and a couple of women, aged 18 to 49 years, made up the cohort. To estimate repertoire size and how much clonotype sharing occurs between individuals, the study deeply sequenced the blood TCR repertoires of a handful of healthy adults. For each donor, three plates each were used for CD4 naive and CD4 memory, two plates were used for CD8 naive, and one plate was used for CD8 memory. Different laboratories and diverse techniques were used to prepare libraries and sequence TCR repertoires, to increase sequencing depth and limit assay-specific biases. Per donor, leukapheresis produced somewhere between about 0.9 and 10 billion PBMCs. Summary of the overall study and its limitations: When a few donors were compared, the shared fraction of clonotypes was around 4.6% for naive CD4, 3.5% to 4% for naive CD8, 2% to 2.5% for memory CD4, and approximately 0.4% for memory CD8. Higher generation probabilities were observed for clonotypes shared by all four sorted-subset donors than for non-shared clonotypes. Pairwise subsampling led to the expectation that sequencing depth would affect the degree of clonotype sharing among donors. Because the study included a small number of donors, the genetic and exposure-history diversity represented was limited. Sampling was limited to blood, and TCR repertoires in tissue likely differ from TCR repertoires in blood. Naive subsets generally had larger estimated clonotype richness than memory subsets did. Rarefaction of sorted-subset datasets indicated incomplete sequencing despite the large sequencing depth.

Trimming at the junction amounts to 6 bases on V and 5 bases on J, and the germline ends lie 17 bases apart. Based on the germline V gene, the CDR1 and CDR2 sequences are SNHLY and FYNNEI. Measured from the cysteine to the phenylalanine, the CDR3 is 15 residues long. The sequence is cut down to CDR3 DNA, 45 bases in frame from base 1. Note on this clone: There is no known antigen for this receptor. Per-base quality was not reported, and no clone a single base away is much larger than it.

The donors were healthy, HIV-negative adults with no recently reported acute infections or vaccinations. Every donor was a Caucasian adult living in Nashville, Tennessee, USA. CD4+ T cells were enriched through magnetic negative selection, after which naive cells were positively selected on CD45RA and the remaining negative fraction served as the memory subset. Blood was obtained by leukapheresis, after which PBMCs were separated by Ficoll-Histopaque density gradient centrifugation and cryopreserved in liquid nitrogen vapor phase. Purity and quantity of every magnetically sorted T cell population were checked by analytical flow cytometry. From each sorted fraction, genomic DNA was isolated and quantified by UV absorbance on a Nanodrop 2000c. TCR CDR3 regions were amplified from genomic DNA by multiplex PCR using the deep immunoSEQ assay. Genomic DNA extracted from each cell subset was distributed evenly over all wells of several immunoSEQ 96-well plates, and each plate served as one replicate. For sorted subsets, around 200 ng genomic DNA, equal to 30,000 to 35,000 T cell genomes, was loaded into each replicate PCR. Purified libraries were quantified with a Qubit 3.0 fluorometer, sized on a Bioanalyzer 2100, and re-quantified with the KAPA Library Quantification kit. Every immunoSEQ 96-well plate was sequenced on a separate single-read 150-cycle Illumina NextSeq 550 flow cell. The original pipeline was this. Because the immunoSEQ output included only junctional sequences and no quality scores, the filtering could not be the same as the filtering used for full-length reads. Sequences were annotated with PyIR, a Python wrapper for IgBLAST v1.9, using IMGT germline references to assign V/J genes and CDR3. Any read was removed if the V/J assignment was weak (E-value above 1e-6), the CDR3 was missing, or the read contained stop codons, out-of-frame junctions, or ambiguous translated residues. V3J clonotypes were defined as sequences sharing an identical inferred V gene, J gene, and CDR3 amino acid sequence. To compute the percentage overlap between repertoires, the number of shared unique clonotypes was divided by the size of the smaller repertoire. Three approaches were used to assess repertoire richness: RTK rarefaction, the Chao1 estimator, and Recon v2.1 estimates of unobserved clonotypes. OLGA was used to compute generation probabilities for all TCRbeta clonotypes that the gDNA method yielded from a handful of donors. TCRdb holds this immuneACCESS table with in-frame rearrangements only. Some clones are missing; in checked studies, unresolved V genes explain under half, and the rest has no known cause. V, J and clone size are those of that table, while D and trimming were read from the DNA. Present in this sample are approximately 2,300,000 clones, approximately 90% of which were seen just once. Together, the top ten hold approximately 0.39% of the sample.

Recombination connected TRBV2 to TRBJ2-1; the D element might be TRBD1 or TRBD2, as each aligns at 5 bases. The TCR was taken from a young man in good health. Some clones in this sample may be carry-over from other donors' samples. Material: naive CD4+ T cells from PBMCs. What the cell subset or site label conveys for this sample: CD45RA+ positively selected. Here is the DNA: TGTGCCAGCAGATGGGACCCCGGGGTAGACAATGAGCAGTTCTTC. Its protein product is CASRWDPGVDNEQFF.